This T cell receptor (beta chain) was identified during a study of PD-1 blockade in classical Hodgkin lymphoma. Germline CDR1 is SGHVS and CDR2 is FNYEAQ. V shed 4 bases and J shed 0 bases, with 16 bases lying between them. The CDR3 consists of 18 residues. Relapse after autologous stem cell transplantation occurred in every patient, and brentuximab vedotin exposure varied. The table came from immunoSEQ multiplex PCR; TCRdb's copy has only in-frame clones and leaves some out. Of about 25,000 clones detected, 70% to 80% appear once; the ten largest clones hold roughly 8%. General study findings and limits: Individuals who commenced nivolumab within less than 1 year of ASCT were excluded. Underlying causes for the observed repertoire differences were not defined, possibly disease activity or prior therapy. Baseline diversity was lower in partial responders and progressors than complete responders.

In the case of this clone: The antigen remains undetermined.

The chain carries TRBV7-6 and TRBJ2-6; TRBD2 is a possible D gene (6 bases). The sequence derives from a human donor with classical Hodgkin lymphoma. The sample here was peripheral blood mononuclear cells (PBMCs), taken before the second cycle of nivolumab. The CDR3 nucleotides read TGTGCCAGCAGCTACCCGGGGGTTGGATACTCTGGGGCCAACGTCCTGACTTTC. Its protein is CASSYPGVGYSGANVLTF.